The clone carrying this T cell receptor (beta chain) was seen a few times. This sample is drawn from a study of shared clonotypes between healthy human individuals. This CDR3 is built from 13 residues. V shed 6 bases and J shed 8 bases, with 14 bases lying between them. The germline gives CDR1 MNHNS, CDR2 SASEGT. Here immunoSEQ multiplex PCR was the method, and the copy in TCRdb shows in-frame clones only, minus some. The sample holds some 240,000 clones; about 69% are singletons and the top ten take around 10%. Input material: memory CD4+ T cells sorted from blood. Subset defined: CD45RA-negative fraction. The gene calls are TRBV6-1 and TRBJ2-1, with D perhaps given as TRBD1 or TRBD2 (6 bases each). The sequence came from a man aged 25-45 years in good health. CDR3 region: CASRKGGGDEQFF. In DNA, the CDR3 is TGTGCCAGCAGAAAGGGGGGAGGCGATGAGCAGTTCTTC.